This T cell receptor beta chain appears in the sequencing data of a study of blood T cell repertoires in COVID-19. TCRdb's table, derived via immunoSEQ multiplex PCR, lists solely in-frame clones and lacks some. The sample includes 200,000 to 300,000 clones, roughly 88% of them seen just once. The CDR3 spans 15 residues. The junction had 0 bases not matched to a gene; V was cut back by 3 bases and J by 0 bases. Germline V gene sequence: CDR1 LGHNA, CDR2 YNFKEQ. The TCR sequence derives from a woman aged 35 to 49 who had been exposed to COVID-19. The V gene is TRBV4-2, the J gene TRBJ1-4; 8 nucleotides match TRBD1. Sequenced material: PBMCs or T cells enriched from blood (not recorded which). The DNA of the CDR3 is TGTGCCAGCAGCCAGGGACAGGCAACTAATGAAAAACTGTTTTTT. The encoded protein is CASSQGQATNEKLFF.